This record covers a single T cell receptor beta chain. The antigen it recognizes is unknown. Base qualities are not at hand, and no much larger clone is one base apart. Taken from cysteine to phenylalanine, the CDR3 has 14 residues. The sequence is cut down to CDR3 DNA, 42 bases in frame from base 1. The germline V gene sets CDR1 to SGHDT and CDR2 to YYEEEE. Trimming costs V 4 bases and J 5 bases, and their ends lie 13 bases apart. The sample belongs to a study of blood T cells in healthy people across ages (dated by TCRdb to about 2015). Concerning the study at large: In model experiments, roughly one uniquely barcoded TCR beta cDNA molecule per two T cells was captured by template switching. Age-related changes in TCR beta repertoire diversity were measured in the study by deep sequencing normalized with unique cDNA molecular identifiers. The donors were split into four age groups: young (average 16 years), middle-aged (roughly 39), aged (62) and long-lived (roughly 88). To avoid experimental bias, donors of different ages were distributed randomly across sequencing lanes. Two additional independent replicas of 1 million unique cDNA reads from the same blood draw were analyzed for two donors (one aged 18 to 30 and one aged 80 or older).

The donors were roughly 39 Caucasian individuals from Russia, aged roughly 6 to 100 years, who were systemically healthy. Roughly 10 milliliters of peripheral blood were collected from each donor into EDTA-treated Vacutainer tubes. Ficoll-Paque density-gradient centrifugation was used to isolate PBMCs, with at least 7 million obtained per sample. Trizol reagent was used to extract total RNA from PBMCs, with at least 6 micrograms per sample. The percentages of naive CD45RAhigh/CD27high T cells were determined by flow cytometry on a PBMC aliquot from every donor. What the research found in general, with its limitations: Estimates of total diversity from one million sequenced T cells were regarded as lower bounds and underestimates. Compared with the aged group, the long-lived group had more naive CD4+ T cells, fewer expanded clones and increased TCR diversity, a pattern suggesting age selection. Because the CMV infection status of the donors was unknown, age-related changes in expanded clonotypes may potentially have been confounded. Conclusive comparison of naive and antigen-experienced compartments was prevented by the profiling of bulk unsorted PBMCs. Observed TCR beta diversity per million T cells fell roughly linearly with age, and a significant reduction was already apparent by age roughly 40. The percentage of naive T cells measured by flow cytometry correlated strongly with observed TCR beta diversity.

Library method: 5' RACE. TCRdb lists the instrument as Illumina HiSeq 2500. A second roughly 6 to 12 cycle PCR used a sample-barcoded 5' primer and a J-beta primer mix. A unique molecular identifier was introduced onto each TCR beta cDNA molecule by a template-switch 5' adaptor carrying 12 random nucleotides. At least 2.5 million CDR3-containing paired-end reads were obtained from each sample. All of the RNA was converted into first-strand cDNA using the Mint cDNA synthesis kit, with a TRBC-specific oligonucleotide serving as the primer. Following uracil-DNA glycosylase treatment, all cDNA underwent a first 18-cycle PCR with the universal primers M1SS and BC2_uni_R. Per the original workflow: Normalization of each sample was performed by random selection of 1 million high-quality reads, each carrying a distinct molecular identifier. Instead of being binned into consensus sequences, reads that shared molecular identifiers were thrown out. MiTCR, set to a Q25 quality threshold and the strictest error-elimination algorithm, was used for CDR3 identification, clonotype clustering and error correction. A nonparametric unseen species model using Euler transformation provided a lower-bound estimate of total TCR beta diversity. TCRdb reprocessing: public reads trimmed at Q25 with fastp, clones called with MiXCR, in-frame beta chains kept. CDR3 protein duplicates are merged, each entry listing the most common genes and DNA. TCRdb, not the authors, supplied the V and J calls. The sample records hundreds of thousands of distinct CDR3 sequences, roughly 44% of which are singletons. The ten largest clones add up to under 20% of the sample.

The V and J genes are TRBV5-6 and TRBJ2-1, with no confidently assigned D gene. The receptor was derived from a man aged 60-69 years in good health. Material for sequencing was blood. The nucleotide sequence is TGTGCCAGCAGCGGAGTAGGGTCCGACAATGAGCAGTTCTTC. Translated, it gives CASSGVGSDNEQFF.